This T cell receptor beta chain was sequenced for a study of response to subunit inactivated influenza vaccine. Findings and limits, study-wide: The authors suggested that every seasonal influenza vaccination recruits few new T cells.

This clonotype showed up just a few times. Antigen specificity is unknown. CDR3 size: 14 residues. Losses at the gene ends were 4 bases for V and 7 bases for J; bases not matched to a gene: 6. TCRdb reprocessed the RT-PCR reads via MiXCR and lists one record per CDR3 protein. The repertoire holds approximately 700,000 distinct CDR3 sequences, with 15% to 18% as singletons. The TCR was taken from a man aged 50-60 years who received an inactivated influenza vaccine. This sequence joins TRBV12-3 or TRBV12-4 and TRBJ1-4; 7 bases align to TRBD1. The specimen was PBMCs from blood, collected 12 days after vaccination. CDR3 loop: CASSSQGGGEKLFF. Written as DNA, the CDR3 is TGTGCCAGCAGTTCCCAGGGGGGGGGTGAAAAACTGTTTTTT.